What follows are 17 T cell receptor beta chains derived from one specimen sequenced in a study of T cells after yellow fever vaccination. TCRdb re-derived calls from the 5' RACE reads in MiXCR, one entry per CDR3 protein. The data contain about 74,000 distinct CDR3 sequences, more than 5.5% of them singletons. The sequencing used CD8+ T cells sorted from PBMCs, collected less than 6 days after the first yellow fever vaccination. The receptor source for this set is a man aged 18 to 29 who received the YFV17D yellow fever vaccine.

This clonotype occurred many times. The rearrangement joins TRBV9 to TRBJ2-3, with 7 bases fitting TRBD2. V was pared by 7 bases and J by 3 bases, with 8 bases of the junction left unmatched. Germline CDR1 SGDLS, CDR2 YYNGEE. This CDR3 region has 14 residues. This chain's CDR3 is CASSEGGGTDTQYF. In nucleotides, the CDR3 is TGTGCCAGCTCCGAGGGCGGGGGTACAGATACGCAGTATTTT.

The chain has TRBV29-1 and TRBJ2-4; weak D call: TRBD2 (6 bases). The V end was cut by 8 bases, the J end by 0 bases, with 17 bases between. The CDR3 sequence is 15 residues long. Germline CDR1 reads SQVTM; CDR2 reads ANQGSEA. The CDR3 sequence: CSIYGRDLAKNIQYF. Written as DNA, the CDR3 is TGCAGCATATACGGGCGGGACCTAGCCAAAAACATTCAGTACTTC.

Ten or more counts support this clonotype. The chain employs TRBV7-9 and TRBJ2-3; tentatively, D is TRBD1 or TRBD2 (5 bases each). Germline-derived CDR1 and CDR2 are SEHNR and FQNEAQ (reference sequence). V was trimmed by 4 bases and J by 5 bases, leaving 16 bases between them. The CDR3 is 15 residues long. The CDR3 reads CASSSPRDEGDTQYF. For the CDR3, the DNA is TGTGCCAGCAGCTCGCCGAGGGACGAGGGAGATACGCAGTATTTT. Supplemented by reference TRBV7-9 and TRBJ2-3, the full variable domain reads DTGVSQNPRHKITKRGQNVTFRCDPISEHNRLYWYRQTLGQGPEFLTYFQNEAQLEKSRLLSDRFSAERPKGSFSTLEIQRTEQGDSAMYLCASSSPRDEGDTQYFGPGTRLTVL.

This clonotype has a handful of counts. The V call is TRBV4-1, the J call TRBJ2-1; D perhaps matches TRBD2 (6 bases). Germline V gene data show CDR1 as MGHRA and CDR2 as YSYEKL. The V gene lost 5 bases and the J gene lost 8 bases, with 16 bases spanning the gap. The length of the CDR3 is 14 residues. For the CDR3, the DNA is TGCGCCAGCAGCGGACGGGTCCGCGGGGATGAGCAGTTCTTC. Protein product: CASSGRVRGDEQFF.

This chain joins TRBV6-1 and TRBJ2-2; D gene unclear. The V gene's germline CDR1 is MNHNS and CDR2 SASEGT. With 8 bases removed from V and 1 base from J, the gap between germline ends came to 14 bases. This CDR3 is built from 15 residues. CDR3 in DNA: TGTGCCAGCGAGGAATGGGAAAGGAACACCGGGGAGCTGTTTTTT. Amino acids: CASEEWERNTGELFF.

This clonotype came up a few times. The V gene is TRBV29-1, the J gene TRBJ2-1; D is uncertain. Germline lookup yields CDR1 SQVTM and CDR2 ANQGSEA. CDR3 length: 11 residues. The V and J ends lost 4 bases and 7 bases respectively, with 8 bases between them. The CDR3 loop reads CSVGRRNEQFF. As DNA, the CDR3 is TGCAGCGTTGGCCGACGGAATGAGCAGTTCTTC.

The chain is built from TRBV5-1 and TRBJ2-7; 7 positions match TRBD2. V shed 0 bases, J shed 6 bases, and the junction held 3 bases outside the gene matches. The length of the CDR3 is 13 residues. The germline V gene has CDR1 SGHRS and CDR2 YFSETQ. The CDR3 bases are TGCGCCAGCAGCTTGGCCGGGGGGAGCGAGCAGTACTTC. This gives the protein CASSLAGGSEQYF.

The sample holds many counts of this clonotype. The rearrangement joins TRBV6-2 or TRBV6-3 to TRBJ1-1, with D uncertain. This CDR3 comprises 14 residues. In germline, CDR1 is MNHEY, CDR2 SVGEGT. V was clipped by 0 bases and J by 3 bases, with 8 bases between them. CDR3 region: CASSYSIVDTEAFF. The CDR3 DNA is TGTGCCAGCAGTTACTCTATAGTGGACACTGAAGCTTTCTTT.

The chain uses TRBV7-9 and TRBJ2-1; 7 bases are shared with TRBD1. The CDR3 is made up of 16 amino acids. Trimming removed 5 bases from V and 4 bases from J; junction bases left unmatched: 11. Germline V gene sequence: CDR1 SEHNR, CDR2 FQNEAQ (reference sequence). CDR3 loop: CASSGSRDRPYNEQFF. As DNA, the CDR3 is TGTGCCAGCAGCGGTTCCCGGGACAGACCGTACAATGAGCAGTTCTTC.

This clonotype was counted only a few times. The CDR3 DNA reads as TGTGCCAGCTCACCCAGTGTATTAACTGAAGCCCAGCATTTT. Translated: CASSPSVLTEAQHF. This chain links TRBV18 with TRBJ1-5, with D uncertain. The V end lost 3 bases, the J end lost 11 bases, and 17 bases lay between the germline ends. This CDR3 has 14 residues. Germline V CDR1 and CDR2: KGHSH, LQKENI.

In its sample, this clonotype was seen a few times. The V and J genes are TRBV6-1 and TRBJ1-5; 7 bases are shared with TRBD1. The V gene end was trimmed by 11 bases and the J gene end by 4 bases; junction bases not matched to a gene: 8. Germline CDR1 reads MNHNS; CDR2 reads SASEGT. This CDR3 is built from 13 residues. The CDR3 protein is CASQAGGNQPQHF. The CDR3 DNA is TGTGCCTCCCAGGCAGGGGGGAATCAGCCCCAGCATTTT.

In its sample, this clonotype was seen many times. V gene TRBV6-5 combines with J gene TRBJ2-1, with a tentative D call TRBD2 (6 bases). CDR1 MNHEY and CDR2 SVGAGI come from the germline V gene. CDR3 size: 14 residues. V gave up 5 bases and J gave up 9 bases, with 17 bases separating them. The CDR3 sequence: CASSNPGERGEQFF. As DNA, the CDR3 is TGTGCCAGCAGTAACCCGGGAGAACGGGGTGAGCAGTTCTTC.

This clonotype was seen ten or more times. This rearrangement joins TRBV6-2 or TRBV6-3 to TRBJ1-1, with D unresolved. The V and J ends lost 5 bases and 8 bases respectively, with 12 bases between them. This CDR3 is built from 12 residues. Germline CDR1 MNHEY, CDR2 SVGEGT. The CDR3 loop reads CASSSSRWEAFF. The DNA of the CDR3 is TGTGCCAGCAGTAGCAGCCGGTGGGAAGCTTTCTTT.

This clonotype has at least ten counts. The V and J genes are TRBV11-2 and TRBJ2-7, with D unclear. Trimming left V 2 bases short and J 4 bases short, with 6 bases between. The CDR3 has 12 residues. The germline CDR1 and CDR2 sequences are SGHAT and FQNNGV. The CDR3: CASSLQDYEQYV. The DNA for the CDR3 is TGTGCCAGCAGCTTACAGGATTACGAGCAGTACGTC.

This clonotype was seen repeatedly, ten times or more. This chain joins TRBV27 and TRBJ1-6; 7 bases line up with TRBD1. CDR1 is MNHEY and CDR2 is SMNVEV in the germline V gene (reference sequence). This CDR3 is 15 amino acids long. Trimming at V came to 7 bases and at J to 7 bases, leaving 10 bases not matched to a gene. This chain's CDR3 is CASTLGGRGNSPLHF. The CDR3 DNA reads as TGTGCCAGCACCCTAGGGGGCAGGGGAAATTCACCCCTCCACTTT.

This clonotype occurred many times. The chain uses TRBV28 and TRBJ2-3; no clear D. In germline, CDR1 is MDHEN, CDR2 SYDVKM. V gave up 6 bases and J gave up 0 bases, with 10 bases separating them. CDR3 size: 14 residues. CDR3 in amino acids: CASSPESSTDTQYF. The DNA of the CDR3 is TGTGCCAGCAGCCCGGAGAGTAGCACAGATACGCAGTATTTT.

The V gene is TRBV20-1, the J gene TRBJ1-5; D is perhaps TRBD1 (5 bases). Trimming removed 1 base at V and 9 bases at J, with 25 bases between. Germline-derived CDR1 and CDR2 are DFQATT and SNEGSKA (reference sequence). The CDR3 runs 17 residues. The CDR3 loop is CSARGVKSVGGVVPQHF. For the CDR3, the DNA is TGCAGTGCTAGAGGGGTGAAGTCCGTTGGGGGGGTGGTGCCCCAGCATTTT.